This TCR beta chain was found in a study of blood T cell repertoires in COVID-19. Study overall: Samples of COVID-19 (acute and convalescent) were obtained from the United States, Italy and Spain.

Germline V gene lookup returns CDR1 SGDLS and CDR2 YYNGEE. CDR3 length: 12 residues. V gave up 2 bases and J gave up 2 bases, with 4 bases separating them. Libraries were prepared by immunoSEQ multiplex PCR; TCRdb keeps only in-frame clonotypes and omits some of them. Of under 70,000 clones listed, 75% to 95% are singletons. The chain carries TRBV9 and TRBJ1-2, with unresolved D. The sequenced material came from peripheral blood. The TCR was taken from a human donor with active COVID-19. The donor label of this sample is uncertain. For the CDR3, the DNA is TGTGCCAGCAGCGTCTCGAACTATGGCTACACCTTC. Translated: CASSVSNYGYTF.